Below are 29 T cell receptor beta chains sequenced from a single sample in a study of PD-1 blockade in classical Hodgkin lymphoma. Specified time point: cycle 4 day 1 (C4D1), after more than 5 weeks of nivolumab. Every single patient, without exception, relapsed after autologous stem cell transplantation, and brentuximab vedotin exposure varied. The assay was immunoSEQ multiplex PCR, and TCRdb's table has in-frame clones only and misses some. This sample has 85,000 to 90,000 clones; 90% occur once, and the top ten carry around 2.7%. Specimen: peripheral blood mononuclear cells (PBMCs), collected before the fourth cycle of nivolumab. The receptor set was obtained from a human donor with classical Hodgkin lymphoma.

This sequence joins TRBV30 and TRBJ1-1; 8 nucleotides line up with TRBD1. The CDR3 runs to 15 residues. Germline lookup yields CDR1 GTSNPN and CDR2 SVGIG (reference sequence). V was clipped by 1 base and J by 5 bases; unmatched bases: 9. The CDR3 DNA is TGTGCCTGGAGTGCCAAGGACAGGGAAGGAACTGAAGCTTTCTTT. This gives the protein CAWSAKDREGTEAFF.

This rearrangement joins TRBV27 to TRBJ2-2, with 7 bases fitting TRBD1. CDR3 size: 16 residues. V lost 7 bases and J lost 5; bases outside the gene matches: 13. CDR1 and CDR2 from the germline V gene are MNHEY and SMNVEV (reference sequence). CDR3 loop: CASNQNYRGRTGELFF. CDR3 coding DNA: TGTGCCAGCAACCAAAACTACAGGGGTAGGACCGGGGAGCTGTTTTTT.

As concerns this clone: The junction and the germline gene differ at one end; a read error may be behind it. The gene calls are TRBV2 and TRBJ2-7, with unresolved D. Germline V gene sequence: CDR1 SNHLY, CDR2 FYNNEI. The CDR3 has 12 residues. Written as DNA, the CDR3 is TGTGCCAGCAAAGAGGCCTCCCACGAGCAGTACTTC. Translating it yields CASKEASHEQYF.

The chain carries TRBV7-6 and TRBJ1-4; D unclear. Germline V gene lookup returns CDR1 SGHVS and CDR2 FNYEAQ. V gave up 7 bases and J gave up 4 bases, with 22 bases separating them. There are 17 residues in the CDR3. Here the CDR3 DNA reads TGTGCCAGCACCCGGAGCCAGAGTCCACCGGGTAATGAAAAACTGTTTTTT. The encoded protein is CASTRSQSPPGNEKLFF.

The chain has TRBV5-1 and TRBJ2-7, with D possibly TRBD1 on 5 matching bases. V was cut by 3 bases and J by 2 bases, with 18 bases left in between. Germline CDR1 reads SGHRS; CDR2 reads YFSETQ. There are 16 residues in the CDR3. The CDR3 sequence: CASSSVTSTATYEQYF. For the CDR3, the DNA is TGCGCCAGCAGCTCCGTAACGTCGACAGCCACCTACGAGCAGTACTTC.

The chain employs TRBV5-6 and TRBJ2-1, with 8 bases aligning to TRBD2. The CDR3 contains 14 residues. V lost 7 bases to trimming and J lost 7 bases; unmatched junction nucleotides: 10. Germline V CDR1 and CDR2: SGHDT, YYEEEE. The CDR3 protein is CASCPGGPGNEQFF. The CDR3 DNA sequence: TGTGCCAGCTGCCCGGGGGGGCCAGGGAATGAGCAGTTCTTC.

The chain joins TRBV30 to TRBJ1-3; a possible D gene is TRBD1 (6 bases). Germline CDR1 is GTSNPN and CDR2 is SVGIG (reference sequence). The CDR3 is made up of 14 amino acids. The ends were cut back, 0 bases at V and 2 bases at J, with 8 bases in the middle. The CDR3 sequence is CAWSVGGPGNTIYF. In DNA, the CDR3 is TGTGCCTGGAGTGTAGGGGGACCTGGAAACACCATATATTTT.

The rearrangement joins TRBV5-1 to TRBJ2-7; TRBD2 aligns across 11 bases. V shed 0 bases and J 3 bases; nucleotides not matched to a gene: 5. The CDR3 consists of 16 residues. The germline V gene has CDR1 SGHRS and CDR2 YFSETQ. Here the CDR3 reads CASSLDPGTSGYEQYF. In DNA form, the CDR3 reads TGCGCCAGCAGCTTGGACCCCGGGACTAGCGGCTACGAGCAGTACTTC.

This chain connects TRBV28 to TRBJ2-1; TRBD2 matches 7 bases. The CDR3 is 17 amino acids. Germline CDR1 reads MDHEN; CDR2 reads SYDVKM. V trimming: 5 bases; J trimming: 6 bases; junction bases outside the gene matches: 16. CDR3 DNA: TGTGCCAGCAGTCCCAACCGGGACTACATATTCTCCAATGAGCAGTTCTTC. Its translation: CASSPNRDYIFSNEQFF.

This chain uses TRBV5-1 with TRBJ2-5, with D hard to call. Between the trimmed V and J ends, which lost 4 bases and 9 bases, there was a span of 16 bases. The CDR3 runs to 13 residues. Per germline, CDR1 SGHRS and CDR2 YFSETQ. The CDR3 loop is CASSLGEPPAQYF. CDR3 DNA sequence: TGCGCCAGCAGCCTGGGCGAGCCGCCCGCCCAGTACTTC.

This sequence joins TRBV6-6 and TRBJ2-2; no firm D call. Trimming cost V 4 bases and J 1 base, with 4 bases left between them. CDR3 length: 13 residues. CDR1 MNHNY and CDR2 SVGAGI come from the germline V gene (reference sequence). CDR3 residues: CASSSLNTGELFF. The CDR3 bases are TGTGCCAGCAGTTCTCTGAACACCGGGGAGCTGTTTTTT.

The V and J genes are TRBV5-3 and TRBJ1-2; TRBD1 might be the D (6 bases). TRBV5-3 is recorded as an ORF, its role being uncertain. Deletions cut 8 bases from V and 7 bases from J, with 21 bases between. The CDR3 consists of 14 residues. In DNA form, the CDR3 reads TGTGCCAGCACCCTTTTAACAGGGCGGAGTGGCTACACCTTC. It translates to CASTLLTGRSGYTF.

The gene calls are TRBV11-2 and TRBJ1-2; TRBD1 is a possible D gene (5 bases). CDR3 length: 14 residues. V was shortened by 2 bases and J by 4 bases, with 11 bases between the two germline ends. Germline assignment: CDR1 SGHAT and CDR2 FQNNGV. CDR3 in DNA: TGTGCCAGCAGCTTACAGGGCGGGGGCTATGGCTACACCTTC. Its protein is CASSLQGGGYGYTF.

This rearrangement joins TRBV6-5 to TRBJ1-4, with unresolved D. The germline gives CDR1 MNHEY, CDR2 SVGAGI. V lost 4 bases and J lost 0, with 9 bases in between. The CDR3 length is 15 residues. CDR3: CASSSLQTTNEKLFF. CDR3 DNA: TGTGCCAGCAGTTCCTTACAGACAACTAATGAAAAACTGTTTTTT.

The V gene is TRBV28, the J gene TRBJ2-3; 10 positions match TRBD1. CDR1 and CDR2 (germline): MDHEN, SYDVKM. The CDR3 sequence is 15 residues long. Germline trimming cut 6 bases from V and 0 bases from J; bases unmatched to any gene: 3. CDR3: CASSRDRGSTDTQYF. In nucleotides, the CDR3 is TGTGCCAGCAGCCGGGACAGGGGTAGCACAGATACGCAGTATTTT.

Here the CDR3 reads CASRTGGSYGYTF. DNA of the CDR3: TGTGCCTCCCGAACAGGGGGTAGCTATGGCTACACCTTC. This chain uses TRBV30 with TRBJ1-2, with 8 bases matching TRBD1. The CDR3 contains 13 residues. Germline V lookup: CDR1 GTSNPN, CDR2 SVGIG (reference sequence). After removal of 7 bases from V and 4 bases from J, the junction contained 8 bases not matched to a gene.

The chain joins TRBV25-1 to TRBJ2-6; 8 positions agree with TRBD1. The V gene's germline CDR1 is MGHDK and CDR2 SYGVNS. Trimming removed 3 bases from V and 6 bases from J; junction bases left unmatched: 10. The CDR3 has 17 residues. The chain's CDR3 is CASSDDRGTDLANVLTF. CDR3 nucleotide sequence: TGTGCCAGCAGTGACGACAGGGGAACGGATCTGGCCAACGTCCTGACTTTC.

V usage is TRBV2 and J usage is TRBJ1-1, with a possible D match to TRBD1 (6 bases). Germline assignment: CDR1 SNHLY and CDR2 FYNNEI. The CDR3 consists of 13 residues. The V and J ends lost 11 bases and 0 bases respectively, with 13 bases between them. CDR3 sequence (DNA): TGTGCCGGTCGGACAGACCTGAACACTGAAGCTTTCTTT. Its translation is CAGRTDLNTEAFF.

The V and J genes are TRBV6-6 and TRBJ1-1; 9 positions agree with TRBD1. Germline V gene sequence: CDR1 MNHNY, CDR2 SVGAGI (reference sequence). The CDR3 extends over 15 amino acids. V gave up 2 bases and J gave up 7 bases; unmatched junction bases: 8. CDR3 region: CASSYLGQGLNEAFF. Written as DNA, the CDR3 is TGTGCCAGCAGTTACCTGGGACAGGGACTAAATGAAGCTTTCTTT.

This clone was seen a few times. The chain carries TRBV27 and TRBJ2-7; 8 bases line up with TRBD1. The V segment lost 6 bases and the J segment 4 bases; nucleotides outside the gene matches: 2. CDR1 MNHEY and CDR2 SMNVEV come from the germline V gene (reference sequence). The CDR3 is 12 amino acids. The CDR3 DNA is TGTGCCAGCAGCTGGACAGGGTACGAGCAGTACTTC. This encodes CASSWTGYEQYF.

The chain has TRBV28 and TRBJ2-1; 10 nucleotides align to TRBD2. The CDR3 totals 17 residues. Looked up from germline, CDR1 is MDHEN and CDR2 is SYDVKM. The junction had 16 bases not matched to a gene; V was cut back by 7 bases and J by 7 bases. The CDR3 loop is CASTPLHRAGGRNEQFF. The CDR3 bases are TGTGCCAGCACTCCTCTGCACCGAGCGGGGGGGAGGAATGAGCAGTTCTTC.

The chain employs TRBV19 and TRBJ2-7, with D unclear. The CDR3 extends over 13 amino acids. Germline lookup yields CDR1 LNHDA and CDR2 SQIVND (reference sequence). The germline V and J ends were trimmed by 3 bases and 6 bases, with 12 bases remaining between them. In DNA form, the CDR3 reads TGTGCCAGTAGTATTGCCGGGCCCCTCGAGCAGTACTTC. This gives the protein CASSIAGPLEQYF. Full variable domain (remainder filled in from reference TRBV19 and TRBJ2-7): DGGITQSPKYLFRKEGQNVTLSCEQNLNHDAMYWYRQDPGQGLRLIYYSQIVNDFQKGDIAEGYSVSREKKESFPLTVTSAQKNPTAFYLCASSIAGPLEQYFGPGTRLTVT.

V and J are TRBV28 and TRBJ1-5; TRBD1 agrees at 7 bases. The germline gives CDR1 MDHEN, CDR2 SYDVKM. Losses at the gene ends were 2 bases for V and 2 bases for J; bases not matched to a gene: 3. The CDR3 is 15 amino acids. The CDR3 sequence: CASSLEGAGNQPQHF. As DNA, the CDR3 is TGTGCCAGCAGTTTAGAGGGGGCGGGCAATCAGCCCCAGCATTTT.

This clone appeared a single time. The junction differs from germline at one of its ends, possibly a read error. The chain links TRBV6-1 to TRBJ1-3; no clear D gene. Germline CDR1 and CDR2: MNHNS and SASEGT. This CDR3 has 14 residues. The CDR3 nucleotides are TGTGCCAGCCTCGACTGGGGATCTGTAAACACCATATATTTT. Translation: CASLDWGSVNTIYF.

This clone appeared a single time. The chain joins TRBV10-3 to TRBJ2-7; D is ambiguous. This CDR3 is 11 amino acids long. The V gene's germline CDR1 is ENHRY and CDR2 SYGVKD. Trimming removed 3 bases from V and 3 bases from J, with 3 bases in between. The DNA for the CDR3 is TGTGCCATCAGTGAAAACTACGAGCAGTACTTC. Translated: CAISENYEQYF.

The chain uses TRBV27 and TRBJ2-1; the D gene is possibly TRBD1 (6 bases). Trimming took 5 bases from V and 0 from J, leaving 14 bases between them. There are 16 residues in the CDR3. Germline V gene lookup returns CDR1 MNHEY and CDR2 SMNVEV (reference sequence). The CDR3 sequence is CASSRGQRLSYNEQFF. The CDR3 DNA is TGTGCCAGCAGTCGCGGACAGCGCCTCTCCTACAATGAGCAGTTCTTC.

This chain uses TRBV5-1 with TRBJ1-4; 10 nucleotides agree with TRBD1. J lost 7 bases, V lost 4 bases, and 10 bases had no gene match. The CDR3 has 16 amino acids. Germline lookup yields CDR1 SGHRS and CDR2 YFSETQ. The CDR3 nucleotides are TGCGCCAGCAGCATCGGACAGGGGGGTTTGATTGAAAAACTGTTTTTT. It specifies CASSIGQGGLIEKLFF.

V is TRBV11-2 and J is TRBJ2-2; D is ambiguous. Deletions cut 3 bases from V and 0 bases from J, with 5 bases between. The CDR3 extends over 14 amino acids. CDR1 is SGHAT, CDR2 FQNNGV, per germline. CDR3 DNA: TGTGCCAGCAGCTTCGGCACGAACACCGGGGAGCTGTTTTTT. Translation gives CASSFGTNTGELFF.

This rearrangement joins TRBV20-1 to TRBJ2-7; no firm D call. Per germline, CDR1 DFQATT and CDR2 SNEGSKA (reference sequence). The CDR3 is 10 residues long. V gave up 5 bases and J gave up 4 bases, with 6 bases separating them. CDR3: CSALIYEQYF. The CDR3 DNA reads as TGCAGTGCTCTGATATACGAGCAGTACTTC.